The 18 T cell receptor beta chains presented below share a single source sample, sequenced in a study of T cells in localized non-small cell lung cancer. Repertoires were generated with immunoSEQ multiplex PCR, while TCRdb's copy carries only in-frame clones and drops some. The table shows about 7,000 clones, with 50% occurring only once. The sample in question was lymph node tissue, obtained before any cancer treatment. The receptor set was obtained from an older female donor with stage I lung adenocarcinoma.

This clone was seen more than once but under ten times. This chain uses TRBV28 with TRBJ1-2; D is undetermined. CDR1 is MDHEN and CDR2 is SYDVKM in the germline V gene. The CDR3 sequence is 14 residues long. V was shortened by 3 bases and J by 2 bases, with 10 bases between the two germline ends. CDR3 sequence reads: CASSLVGQNYGYTF. The CDR3 nucleotides read TGTGCCAGCAGTTTGGTCGGGCAAAACTATGGCTACACCTTC.

The chain is built from TRBV9 and TRBJ1-5; D uncertain. The CDR3 is 13 amino acids. Trimming shortened V by 5 bases and J by 4 bases, and 10 bases separated the two germline ends. Germline-derived CDR1 and CDR2 are SGDLS and YYNGEE. The CDR3 DNA reads TGTGCCAGCAGTGAAGATCTAAATCAGCCCCAGCATTTT. Residues: CASSEDLNQPQHF.

The chain carries TRBV6-8 and TRBJ2-1, with 8 positions matching TRBD1. Trimming at V came to 6 bases and at J to 3 bases, leaving 4 bases not matched to a gene. The CDR3 runs to 14 residues. Germline CDR1 is MNHGY and CDR2 is SAAAGT. In DNA, the CDR3 is TGTGCCAGCAGGTCCGGGACAGGCTACAATGAGCAGTTCTTC. Encoded protein: CASRSGTGYNEQFF.

The chain couples TRBV29-1 to TRBJ2-1, with D tentatively TRBD1 (6 bases). The germline V gene has CDR1 SQVTM and CDR2 ANQGSEA. The germline V and J ends were trimmed by 3 bases and 6 bases, with 21 bases remaining between them. The CDR3 length is 16 residues. The DNA for the CDR3 is TGCAGCGTTGATGTACTAGGGGGAGAGAGGGTCAATGAGCAGTTCTTC. Its translation: CSVDVLGGERVNEQFF.

This rearrangement joins TRBV19 to TRBJ2-2; D gene unclear. CDR3 size: 13 residues. Trimming removed 7 bases at V and 0 bases at J, with 6 bases between. The germline V gene encodes CDR1 LNHDA and CDR2 SQIVND (reference sequence). The CDR3 spells CASMYANTGELFF. Here the CDR3 DNA reads TGTGCCAGTATGTACGCGAACACCGGGGAGCTGTTTTTT.

V usage is TRBV15 and J usage is TRBJ1-5; D is uncertain. This CDR3 is built from 16 residues. Germline-derived CDR1 and CDR2 are LNHNV and YYDKDF (reference sequence). The V gene lost 0 bases and the J gene lost 0 bases, with 9 bases spanning the gap. The CDR3 is CATSRDKGNSNQPQHF. The CDR3 nucleotides read TGTGCCACCAGCAGAGATAAGGGCAATAGCAATCAGCCCCAGCATTTT.

This clone was recorded a few times. The gene calls are TRBV11-3 and TRBJ2-5; maybe TRBD2 (6 bases). This CDR3 has 18 amino acids. Trimming cost V 0 bases and J 6 bases, with 23 bases left between them. Germline loops: CDR1 SGHNT, CDR2 YENEEA. The CDR3 DNA reads TGTGCCAGCAGCTTAGACGGGTGGGTCGGGGGAAGTCTGCAGACCCAGTACTTC. Its protein product is CASSLDGWVGGSLQTQYF.

The chain joins TRBV9 to TRBJ2-1; 7 nucleotides match TRBD2. Trimming at V came to 1 base and at J to 13 bases, leaving 5 bases not matched to a gene. This CDR3 contains 12 residues. CDR1 SGDLS and CDR2 YYNGEE come from the germline V gene. The CDR3 protein is CASSVRGGVQFF. The CDR3 DNA reads as TGTGCCAGCAGCGTACGCGGGGGTGTCCAGTTCTTC.

The chain combines TRBV28 with TRBJ2-7; tentative D call: TRBD2 (5 bases). Germline assignment: CDR1 MDHEN and CDR2 SYDVKM. CDR3 length equals 12 residues. V was pared by 6 bases and J by 1 base, with 7 bases between. CDR3 in DNA: TGTGCCAGCAGAGAGGGTTCCTACGAGCAGTACTTC. Protein product: CASREGSYEQYF.

In DNA form, the CDR3 reads TGTGCCAGCAGCCCTACCGGGACAGCGAACACTGAAGCTTTCTTT. Protein: CASSPTGTANTEAFF. The gene calls are TRBV11-3 and TRBJ1-1; TRBD1 matches at 7 bases. Germline CDR1 and CDR2: SGHNT and YENEEA. Germline trimming cut 5 bases from V and 1 base from J; bases unmatched to any gene: 7. The CDR3 is made up of 15 amino acids.

A single count supports this clone. The chain couples TRBV19 to TRBJ2-7, with TRBD1 matching 9 bases. CDR3 length equals 13 residues. V was pared by 5 bases and J by 5 bases, with 4 bases of the junction left unmatched. From germline, CDR1 is LNHDA and CDR2 SQIVND (reference sequence). The CDR3 bases are TGTGCCAGTAGTCTGCGACAGGGGGACGAGCAGTACTTC. Translation gives CASSLRQGDEQYF.

The rearrangement uses TRBV19 and TRBJ1-1; D gene unclear. The V and J ends lost 4 bases and 1 base respectively, with 10 bases between them. This CDR3 comprises 14 residues. Germline CDR1 reads LNHDA; CDR2 reads SQIVND (reference sequence). The CDR3 sequence is CASSTSAANTEAFF. In nucleotides, the CDR3 is TGTGCCAGTAGTACGAGCGCCGCGAACACTGAAGCTTTCTTT.

This rearrangement joins TRBV29-1 to TRBJ2-1; maybe TRBD2 (6 bases). V shed 4 bases and J shed 6 bases, with 10 bases lying between them. This CDR3 comprises 12 residues. From germline, CDR1 is SQVTM and CDR2 ANQGSEA. CDR3 bases: TGCAGCGTTGGGGCGGGGCCCAATGAGCAGTTCTTC. Translating it yields CSVGAGPNEQFF.

This clone was counted between two and nine times. The chain joins TRBV9 to TRBJ2-5; possibly TRBD1 or TRBD2 for D (5 bases each). V lost 5 bases, J lost 7 bases, and 12 bases lay in between. Germline V CDR1 and CDR2: SGDLS, YYNGEE. The CDR3 has 12 amino acids. The CDR3 reads CASSEPGTTQYF. The CDR3 nucleotides are TGTGCCAGCAGTGAACCAGGGACGACCCAGTACTTC.

This sequence joins TRBV28 and TRBJ1-2; 8 bases fit TRBD1. Germline assignment: CDR1 MDHEN and CDR2 SYDVKM. V gave up 4 bases and J gave up 4 bases; unmatched junction bases: 5. This CDR3 contains 14 residues. In DNA, the CDR3 is TGTGCCAGCAGTTCCATCAGGGGGCCCTATGGCTACACCTTC. Translation gives CASSSIRGPYGYTF.

Worth noting for this clone: The junction departs from germline at one end; a sequencing error may be responsible. Here the CDR3 reads CATSRGPGPLETQYF. CDR3 sequence (DNA): TGTGCCACCAGCAGAGGGCCGGGACCATTGGAGACCCAATACTTC. This sequence joins TRBV15 and TRBJ2-5; D may match TRBD1 or TRBD2 (5 bases each). The CDR3 has 15 residues. Per the germline V gene, CDR1 is LNHNV and CDR2 is YYDKDF (reference sequence).

About this clone itself: There is an ambiguous or unread base here, so the residue it gives is written X. This sequence joins TRBV28 and TRBJ1-1, with 9 positions matching TRBD1. Germline loops: CDR1 MDHEN, CDR2 SYDVKM. Unmatched junction bases numbered 16, after V lost 1 base and J lost 10 bases. CDR3 length: 17 amino acids. The DNA of the CDR3 is TGTGCCAGCAGTTTATATGGGTCGAACGGGGACAGGGRGGGAGCTTTCTTT. Translating it yields CASSLYGSNGDRXGAFF.

V and J are TRBV28 and TRBJ1-3, with D perhaps TRBD1 (5 bases). There are 16 residues in the CDR3. Germline V CDR1 and CDR2: MDHEN, SYDVKM. The V end was cut by 5 bases, the J end by 0 bases, with 14 bases between. The CDR3 reads CASSLRQSSSGNTIYF. Written as DNA, the CDR3 is TGTGCCAGCAGTCTGCGACAGTCGAGCTCTGGAAACACCATATATTTT.